Listed below are T cell receptor beta chains from one sample, sequenced in a study of Ad26.COV2.S vaccination and SARS-CoV-2 variants. This table comes from immunoSEQ multiplex PCR, and its TCRdb copy is limited to in-frame clones, with some not included. In the table there are roughly 240,000 clones, around 87% of which are singletons. The sequencing used peripheral blood, collected in a trial of Ad26.COV2.S vaccine versus placebo. The receptors come from a person aged 18 to 59 who received the Ad26.COV2.S COVID-19 vaccine or a placebo. The CDR3 runs from the conserved cysteine through the conserved F or W. Each record gives: clone size, V gene, J gene, CDR3 protein. The size of a clone is reported for some rows only, either as once, few or many, or as a class for expanded clones.

abundance: .; v_gene: TRBV7-9; j_gene: TRBJ2-7; CDR3aa: CASSLTYEQYF
abundance: .; v_gene: TRBV5-1; j_gene: TRBJ2-7; CDR3aa: CASSPGRVKDEQYF
abundance: few; v_gene: TRBV18; j_gene: TRBJ1-1; CDR3aa: CASSWADRATEAFF
abundance: .; v_gene: TRBV9; j_gene: TRBJ2-5; CDR3aa: CASSLGGSQETQYF
abundance: .; v_gene: TRBV28; j_gene: TRBJ2-5; CDR3aa: CASSQPPGNRAQYF
abundance: .; v_gene: TRBV9; j_gene: TRBJ2-5; CDR3aa: CASSVTRGAPGETQYF
abundance: once; v_gene: TRBV29-1; j_gene: TRBJ1-1; CDR3aa: CSVLEARGTEAFF
abundance: .; v_gene: TRBV9; j_gene: TRBJ2-3; CDR3aa: CASSVDGSPTDTQYF
abundance: .; v_gene: TRBV4-3; j_gene: TRBJ2-1; CDR3aa: CASSQALAGDHEQFF
abundance: .; v_gene: TRBV30; j_gene: TRBJ1-4; CDR3aa: CAWSGDSLNEKLFF
abundance: .; v_gene: TRBV30; j_gene: TRBJ2-5; CDR3aa: CAWSRQGPQETQYF
abundance: .; v_gene: TRBV7-3; j_gene: TRBJ2-7; CDR3aa: CASSLTGGQGAFEQYF
abundance: .; v_gene: TRBV7-3; j_gene: TRBJ2-3; CDR3aa: CASSSSSGTSGNCTDTQYF
abundance: .; v_gene: TRBV9; j_gene: TRBJ2-1; CDR3aa: CASSPDGGRGNEQFF
abundance: many; v_gene: TRBV10-3; j_gene: TRBJ2-3; CDR3aa: CAISAGQTTDTQYF
abundance: .; v_gene: TRBV4-1; j_gene: TRBJ1-1; CDR3aa: CASSQLGRRNTEAFF
abundance: .; v_gene: TRBV18; j_gene: TRBJ2-5; CDR3aa: CASSPPGTPGETQYF
abundance: .; v_gene: TRBV28; j_gene: TRBJ2-3; CDR3aa: CASSLNSGLLLSTDTQYF
abundance: .; v_gene: TRBV28; j_gene: TRBJ1-4; CDR3aa: CASSPHGTGAEKLFF
abundance: .; v_gene: TRBV4-1; j_gene: TRBJ1-2; CDR3aa: CASSHETGGYTF
abundance: .; v_gene: TRBV7-3; j_gene: TRBJ1-1; CDR3aa: CASRGQGNTEAFF
abundance: .; v_gene: TRBV11-2; j_gene: TRBJ2-5; CDR3aa: CASSPGGGSQETQYF